The 31 T cell receptor beta chains below were found in one sample sequenced in a study of siplizumab effects on memory and regulatory T cells. Produced via immunoSEQ multiplex PCR; TCRdb's table is partial and in-frame only. The table includes 90,000 to 150,000 clones, about 93% detected once. Sequenced material: non-Treg CD4+ T cells sorted from blood. These receptors originate from a human donor in good health.

The gene calls are TRBV29-1 and TRBJ2-4; tentatively, D is TRBD2 (5 bases). Per germline, CDR1 SQVTM and CDR2 ANQGSEA. Trimming took off 4 bases at V and 6 bases at J, with 7 bases between the two ends. The CDR3 is made up of 11 amino acids. The CDR3 loop is CSVAAGNIQYF. In nucleotides, the CDR3 is TGCAGCGTTGCGGCGGGAAACATTCAGTACTTC.

V is TRBV7-9 and J is TRBJ1-6, with 7 bases identical to TRBD1. V was pared by 3 bases and J by 1 base, with 3 bases of the junction left unmatched. There are 16 residues in the CDR3. Germline CDR1 SEHNR, CDR2 FQNEAQ (reference sequence). CDR3 DNA sequence: TGTGCCAGCAGCTTTAGGGGGCAGTCCTATAATTCACCCCTCCACTTT. Amino acid sequence: CASSFRGQSYNSPLHF.

The J gene is TRBJ1-5, the V gene TRBV7-2, with TRBD1 as a possible D gene (5 bases). CDR1 and CDR2 (germline): SGHTA, FQGNSA. This CDR3 has 18 amino acids. The V end was cut by 4 bases, the J end by 2 bases, with 21 bases between. For the CDR3, the DNA is TGTGCCAGCAGCTCCCCCAGGACGTCTCAGGGACGCAATCAGCCCCAGCATTTT. Translating it yields CASSSPRTSQGRNQPQHF.

The gene calls are TRBV21-1 and TRBJ1-1. TRBV21-1 is described as a pseudogene. There are 13 residues in the CDR3. The CDR3 here is CASSSRPITGAFF. CDR3 nucleotide sequence: TGTGCCAGCAGCTCCAGACCCATAACCGGGGCTTTCTTT.

This chain uses TRBV28 with TRBJ1-5, with a weak D call TRBD1 (5 bases). CDR1 MDHEN and CDR2 SYDVKM come from the germline V gene. CDR3 length: 15 amino acids. Between the trimmed V and J ends, which lost 2 bases and 8 bases, there was a span of 16 bases. CDR3 coding DNA: TGTGCCAGCAGTTTAGGAGGACAAGTCAGGGAGCCCCAGCATTTT. Residues: CASSLGGQVREPQHF.

J is TRBJ2-7 and V is TRBV4-2, with TRBD1 matching 7 bases. Unmatched junction bases numbered 10, after V lost 0 bases and J lost 2 bases. CDR3 size: 17 residues. Germline CDR1 is LGHNA and CDR2 is YNFKEQ. CDR3 bases: TGTGCCAGCAGCCAAGATCCCACGACCAGGGGGACCTACGAGCAGTACTTC. Its protein product is CASSQDPTTRGTYEQYF.

CDR3 amino acids: CASSKDSLNTEAFF. The CDR3 bases are TGTGCCAGCTCAAAGGACAGCTTGAACACTGAAGCTTTCTTT. The chain uses TRBV18 and TRBJ1-1, with a tentative D call TRBD1 (6 bases). V lost 5 bases to trimming and J lost 0 bases, with 10 bases between them. The CDR3 contains 14 residues. Germline CDR1 and CDR2: KGHSH and LQKENI.

The CDR3 sequence is CASSQGISGSGNTIYF. The CDR3, as DNA: TGTGCCAGCTCACAGGGAATATCGGGCTCTGGAAACACCATATATTTT. This chain connects TRBV18 to TRBJ1-3; the D is unclear. The V end lost 4 bases, the J end lost 0 bases, and 13 bases lay between the germline ends. The germline V gene has CDR1 KGHSH and CDR2 LQKENI. This CDR3 has 16 amino acids.

This rearrangement joins TRBV10-1 to TRBJ2-6; 9 bases match TRBD1. Germline assignment: CDR1 WNHNN and CDR2 SYGVQD (reference sequence). This CDR3 has 16 residues. The ends lost 8 bases at V and 3 bases at J; junction bases unmatched: 8. CDR3: CASPGQGRSGANVLTF. Here the CDR3 DNA reads TGCGCCAGCCCGGGACAGGGAAGGAGTGGGGCCAACGTCCTGACTTTC.

A single count supports this clone. The gene calls are TRBV11-2 and TRBJ1-2; TRBD1 agrees at 8 bases. Looked up from germline, CDR1 is SGHAT and CDR2 is FQNNGV. V shed 0 bases and J 7 bases; nucleotides not matched to a gene: 10. The CDR3 length is 16 residues. The CDR3: CASSLDALDRGGGYTF. CDR3 sequence (DNA): TGTGCCAGCAGCTTAGATGCTCTCGACAGGGGAGGTGGCTACACCTTC.

The CDR3 reads CASSPREFHEQYF. The CDR3, as DNA: TGTGCCAGCAGCCCCCGGGAATTCCACGAGCAGTACTTC. This rearrangement joins TRBV7-9 to TRBJ2-7, with D perhaps TRBD2 (5 bases). This CDR3 is built from 13 residues. Per germline, CDR1 SEHNR and CDR2 FQNEAQ (reference sequence). V was pared by 5 bases and J by 5 bases, with 13 bases between. Using reference TRBV7-9 and TRBJ2-7 for the parts outside the CDR3, the full variable domain is DTGVSQNPRHKITKRGQNVTFRCDPISEHNRLYWYRQTLGQGPEFLTYFQNEAQLEKSRLLSDRFSAERPKGSFSTLEIQRTEQGDSAMYLCASSPREFHEQYFGPGTRLTVT.

The chain joins TRBV29-1 to TRBJ2-2; D is unclear. CDR3 length equals 14 residues. The germline V gene encodes CDR1 SQVTM and CDR2 ANQGSEA. Trimming took 5 bases from V and 0 from J, leaving 10 bases between them. CDR3 coding DNA: TGCAGCGTTATAGGCCTTGCGAACACCGGGGAGCTGTTTTTT. Translation: CSVIGLANTGELFF.

This rearrangement joins TRBV11-2 to TRBJ2-1, with D hard to call. Trimming left V 4 bases short and J 6 bases short, with 22 bases between. Germline-derived CDR1 and CDR2 are SGHAT and FQNNGV. The CDR3 extends over 17 amino acids. CDR3 DNA sequence: TGTGCCAGCAGCTCGATCGACCCCAGGACGGGCATCAATGAGCAGTTCTTC. As protein: CASSSIDPRTGINEQFF.

The chain has TRBV4-2 and TRBJ2-7, with TRBD1 as a possible D gene (6 bases). V was clipped by 1 base and J by 1 base, with 14 bases between them. The CDR3 spans 16 residues. The germline V gene has CDR1 LGHNA and CDR2 YNFKEQ. The CDR3 coding sequence is TGTGCCAGCAGCCAAGTCGTTGGGGGCGCTTCCTACGAGCAGTACTTC. Its translation is CASSQVVGGASYEQYF.

The chain couples TRBV6-5 to TRBJ1-2; D remains ambiguous. The CDR3 is 12 residues long. Trimming pared 6 bases from V and 8 bases from J, leaving 13 bases between. Looked up from germline, CDR1 is MNHEY and CDR2 is SVGAGI. CDR3 sequence reads: CASRDGESGYTF. The CDR3 nucleotides read TGTGCCAGCAGGGATGGTGAGAGCGGCTACACCTTC.

This rearrangement joins TRBV2 to TRBJ2-2; tentatively, D is TRBD2 (6 bases). Trimming removed 2 bases from V and 8 bases from J, with 9 bases in between. From germline, CDR1 is SNHLY and CDR2 FYNNEI. The CDR3 is made up of 13 amino acids. CDR3 sequence reads: CASSERAGGELFF. CDR3 sequence (DNA): TGTGCCAGCAGTGAAAGGGCGGGGGGGGAGCTGTTTTTT.

The chain recombines TRBV5-1 with TRBJ1-4, with TRBD1 matching 9 bases. This CDR3 region has 14 residues. Germline V gives CDR1 SGHRS, CDR2 YFSETQ. The V gene end was trimmed by 3 bases and the J gene end by 5 bases; junction bases not matched to a gene: 2. CDR3 amino acids: CASSSQGANEKLFF. The CDR3 DNA follows: TGCGCCAGCAGCTCACAGGGGGCGAATGAAAAACTGTTTTTT.

CDR3 region: CAISETIYEGQGNYGYTF. The DNA for the CDR3 is TGTGCCATCAGTGAAACTATTTACGAGGGACAGGGTAACTATGGCTACACCTTC. This sequence joins TRBV10-3 and TRBJ1-2; TRBD1 matches 9 bases. V lost 3 bases to trimming and J lost 1 base; unmatched junction nucleotides: 12. The germline gives CDR1 ENHRY, CDR2 SYGVKD. The CDR3 loop spans 18 amino acids.

This chain uses TRBV5-6 with TRBJ1-2; D call uncertain. The germline gives CDR1 SGHDT, CDR2 YYEEEE. Trimming removed 0 bases from V and 4 bases from J, with 13 bases in between. This CDR3 is 15 amino acids long. The CDR3 protein is CASSLGWEEGYGYTF. The CDR3 nucleotides are TGTGCCAGCAGCTTGGGCTGGGAAGAGGGCTATGGCTACACCTTC. The variable domain in full, with the rest retrieved from reference TRBV5-6 and TRBJ1-2, is DAGVTQSPTHLIKTRGQQVTLRCSPKSGHDTVSWYQQALGQGPQFIFQYYEEEERQRGNFPDRFSGHQFPNYSSELNVNALLLGDSALYLCASSLGWEEGYGYTFGSGTRLTVV.

Note on this clone: An end of the junction does not agree with germline; a read error may underlie this. V gene TRBV19 combines with J gene TRBJ1-2; 12 bases are shared with TRBD1. The CDR3 has 13 residues. Germline CDR1 and CDR2: LNHDA and SQIVND (reference sequence). The CDR3 bases are TGTGCCAGTGGGGACAGGGGGCGTCTTGGCTACTCCTTC. Translation: CASGDRGRLGYSF.

The chain recombines TRBV4-1 with TRBJ2-1, with TRBD2 matching over 15 bases. The V segment lost 5 bases and the J segment 0 bases; nucleotides outside the gene matches: 11. The CDR3 totals 20 residues. The germline V gene encodes CDR1 MGHRA and CDR2 YSYEKL. The CDR3 protein is CASSKMGLAGGSLSYNEQFF. In nucleotides, the CDR3 is TGCGCCAGCAGCAAGATGGGACTAGCGGGGGGATCCCTCTCCTACAATGAGCAGTTCTTC.

The chain couples TRBV11-2 to TRBJ2-7; either TRBD1 or TRBD2 may supply D (6 bases each). The germline gives CDR1 SGHAT, CDR2 FQNNGV. CDR3 length equals 16 residues. V lost 3 bases to trimming and J lost 3 bases, with 18 bases between them. The CDR3 protein is CASSLSPGGTNYEQYF. DNA for the CDR3: TGTGCCAGCAGCTTGAGTCCGGGCGGGACAAACTACGAGCAGTACTTC. The full variable domain, rest sourced from reference TRBV11-2 and TRBJ2-7, is EAGVAQSPRYKIIEKRQSVAFWCNPISGHATLYWYQQILGQGPKLLIQFQNNGVVDDSQLPKDRFSAERLKGVDSTLKIQPAKLEDSAVYLCASSLSPGGTNYEQYFGPGTRLTVT.

The rearrangement links TRBV28 to TRBJ1-1; D gene ambiguous. The CDR3 is 11 residues long. Germline values: CDR1 MDHEN, CDR2 SYDVKM. V was pared by 4 bases and J by 1 base, with 1 base between. The CDR3, as DNA: TGTGCCAGCAGTTCGAACACTGAAGCTTTCTTT. Its translation: CASSSNTEAFF.

The V call is TRBV10-3, the J call TRBJ1-1, with no clear D. Trimming cost V 4 bases and J 4 bases, with 10 bases left between them. The V gene's germline CDR1 is ENHRY and CDR2 SYGVKD. The CDR3 has 13 amino acids. CDR3 protein: CAISAGDGTEAFF. DNA for the CDR3: TGTGCCATCAGTGCGGGCGACGGCACTGAAGCTTTCTTT.

Here the CDR3 DNA reads TGTGCCAGCAGCTCCCGACAGAACACTGAAGCTTTCTTT. Its translation: CASSSRQNTEAFF. The chain uses TRBV7-8 and TRBJ1-1; no reliable D call. Between the trimmed V and J ends, which lost 4 bases and 1 base, there was a span of 7 bases. Germline lookup yields CDR1 SGHVS and CDR2 FQNEAQ. This CDR3 has 13 residues.

The chain recombines TRBV2 with TRBJ1-1; perhaps TRBD1 as D (5 bases). V dropped 1 base and J dropped 6 bases, with 15 bases sitting between them. Germline CDR1 is SNHLY and CDR2 is FYNNEI. The length of the CDR3 is 15 residues. CDR3 protein: CASSEEGPGQAEAFF. The CDR3 DNA reads TGTGCCAGCAGTGAAGAGGGGCCAGGCCAGGCTGAAGCTTTCTTT.

This sequence joins TRBV12-5 and TRBJ2-1; 10 positions match TRBD1. V was pared by 11 bases and J by 1 base, with 11 bases of the junction left unmatched. Germline V gene sequence: CDR1 LGHNT, CDR2 FRNRAP. The length of the CDR3 is 16 residues. CDR3 amino acids: CASIQRDRGSYNEQFF. The CDR3 bases are TGTGCTTCAATCCAACGGGACAGGGGTTCCTACAATGAGCAGTTCTTC.

This clone is a singleton in its sample. V usage is TRBV5-1 and J usage is TRBJ2-5; perhaps TRBD1 as D (6 bases). The closer fit of TRBJ2-7 to the DNA end suggests the J call may be wrong. Looked up from germline, CDR1 is SGHRS and CDR2 is YFSETQ. The CDR3 loop spans 13 amino acids. CDR3 protein: CASSSQGPYEQYF. DNA of the CDR3: TGCGCCAGCAGCTCGCAGGGGCCCTACGAGCAGTACTTC.

The V gene is TRBV7-3, the J gene TRBJ2-3, with 11 bases lining up with TRBD2. The J segment lost 6 bases and the V segment lost 10 bases, leaving 9 bases of the junction unmatched. Germline CDR1 reads SGHTA; CDR2 reads FQGTGA. The CDR3 extends over 14 amino acids. The CDR3 sequence is CATGSGGAMDTQYF. In DNA form, the CDR3 reads TGTGCCACCGGTAGCGGGGGGGCCATGGATACGCAGTATTTT. Full variable domain (rest looked up from reference TRBV7-3 and TRBJ2-3): GAGVSQTPSNKVTEKGKYVELRCDPISGHTALYWYRQSLGQGPEFLIYFQGTGAADDSGLPNDRFFAVRPEGSVSTLKIQRTERGDSAVYLCATGSGGAMDTQYFGPGTRLTVL.

CDR3 bases: TGTGCCAGTAGTTCCGGCGATACCTACGAGCAGTACTTC. Translation gives CASSSGDTYEQYF. The chain recombines TRBV19 with TRBJ2-7; no firm D call. The V end was cut by 5 bases, the J end by 2 bases, with 10 bases between. This CDR3 contains 13 residues. CDR1 and CDR2 (germline): LNHDA, SQIVND (reference sequence).

The chain uses TRBV9 and TRBJ2-5; D may be TRBD2 (6 bases). The CDR3 loop spans 15 amino acids. Trimming took off 0 bases at V and 3 bases at J, with 12 bases between the two ends. Germline V lookup: CDR1 SGDLS, CDR2 YYNGEE. CDR3 bases: TGTGCCAGCAGCGTAGAAGCGGGCTTAAAAGAGACCCAGTACTTC. This translates into CASSVEAGLKETQYF.